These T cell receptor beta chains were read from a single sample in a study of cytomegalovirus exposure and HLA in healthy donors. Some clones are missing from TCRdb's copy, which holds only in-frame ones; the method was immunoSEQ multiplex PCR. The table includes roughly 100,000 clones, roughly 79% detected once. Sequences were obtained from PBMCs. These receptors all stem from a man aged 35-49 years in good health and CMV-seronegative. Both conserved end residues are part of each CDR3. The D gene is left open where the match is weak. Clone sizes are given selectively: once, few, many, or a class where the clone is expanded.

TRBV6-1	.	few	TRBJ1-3	TGTGCCAGCACCCCCAGGGAGGCACCTGGAAACACCATATATTTT	CASTPREAPGNTIYF
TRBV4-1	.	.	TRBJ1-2	TGCGCCAGCAGCCAAGTTCTGCAGCGAACCTCCTATGGCTACACCTTC	CASSQVLQRTSYGYTF
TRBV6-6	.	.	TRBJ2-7	TGTGCCAGCAGCTCCGCAGCCGTGACAAGGGGGAAGCAGTACTTC	CASSSAAVTRGKQYF
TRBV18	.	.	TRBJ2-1	TGTGCCAGCTCACCACCGGCCCGGGCCTACAATGAGCAGTTCTTC	CASSPPARAYNEQFF
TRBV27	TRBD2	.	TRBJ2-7	TGTGCCAGCAGTTCCCCTGGACTAGCGGGTACCTACGAGCAGTACTTC	CASSSPGLAGTYEQYF
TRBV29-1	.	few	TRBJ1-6	TGCAGCGTTTATGCAGGGGTTGGCTCACCCCTCCACTTT	CSVYAGVGSPLHF
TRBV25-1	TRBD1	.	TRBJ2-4	TGTGCCAGCAGTGACAGGGGGCGCCTAGGCAAAAACATTCAGTACTTC	CASSDRGRLGKNIQYF
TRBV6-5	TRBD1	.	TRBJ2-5	TGTGCCAGCTCCTACGGACAGGGGGCCTTAGAGACCCAGTACTTC	CASSYGQGALETQYF
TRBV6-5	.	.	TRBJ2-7	TGTGCCAGCAGTTACTCAGACAGTGGCTACGAGCAGTACTTC	CASSYSDSGYEQYF
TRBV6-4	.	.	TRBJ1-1	TGTGCCAGCAGTGAGTGGGGCACGAACACTGAAGCTTTCTTT	CASSEWGTNTEAFF
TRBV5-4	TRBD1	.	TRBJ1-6	TGTGCCAGCAGCTTGAGGGGGCGGGTAAGTTCACCCCTCCACTTT	CASSLRGRVSSPLHF
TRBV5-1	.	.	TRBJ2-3	TGCGCCAGCAGCTTGGGGAGGGGCCCAGATACGCAGTATTTT	CASSLGRGPDTQYF
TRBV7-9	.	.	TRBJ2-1	TGTGCCAGCGGTGGGCTATACTCCTACAATGAGCAGTTCTTC	CASGGLYSYNEQFF
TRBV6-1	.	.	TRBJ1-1	TGTGCCAGCCGTACTTTGAACACTGAAGCTTTCTTT	CASRTLNTEAFF
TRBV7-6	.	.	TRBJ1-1	TGTGCCAGCAGCCAACAGGGGAACACTGAAGCTTTCTTT	CASSQQGNTEAFF
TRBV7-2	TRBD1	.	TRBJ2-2	TGTGCCAGCAGCGTGACAGGGGCGCTCGGGGAGCTGTTTTTT	CASSVTGALGELFF
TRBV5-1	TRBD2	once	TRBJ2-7	TGCGCCAGCAGCCCTAGGGATTTGCGGGAGGGCGAGCAGTACTTC	CASSPRDLREGEQYF
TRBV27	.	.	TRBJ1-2	TGTGCCAGCAGCCGGGGTGGCGTCTATGGCTACACCTTC	CASSRGGVYGYTF
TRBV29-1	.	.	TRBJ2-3	TGCAGCGTTGTTGCTAGCGCAGATACGCAGTATTTT	CSVVASADTQYF
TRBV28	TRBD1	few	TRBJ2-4	TGTGCCAGCAGTTTATTTCGACAGGGGGGAAACATTCAGTACTTC	CASSLFRQGGNIQYF
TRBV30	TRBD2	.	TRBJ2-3	TGTGCCTGGAGTGTACTTCCTAGCGGGAGGGGAGATACGCAGTATTTT	CAWSVLPSGRGDTQYF
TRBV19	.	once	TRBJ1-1	TGTGCCAGTAGTAAAGGAGCTTTCACTGAAGCCTTCTTT	CASSKGAFTEAFF
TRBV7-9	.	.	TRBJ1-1	TGTGCCAGCAGCTTAGCAGAGACAGGGAACACTGAAGCTTTCTTT	CASSLAETGNTEAFF
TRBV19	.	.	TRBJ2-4	TGTGCCAGTAGTATCGGCTGGGGAGGAAGCATTCAGTACTTC	CASSIGWGGSIQYF
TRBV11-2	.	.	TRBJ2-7	TGTGCCAGCAGCCCCGGGACATCTGCGCCAGGCGAGCAGTACTTC	CASSPGTSAPGEQYF
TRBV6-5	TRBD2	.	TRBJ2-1	TGTGCCAGCAGTTACGGGATAGCGGGAGTTGGCGAGCAGTTCTTC	CASSYGIAGVGEQFF
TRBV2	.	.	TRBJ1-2	TGTGCCAGCACTTTCGGACAGTCCTATGGCTACACCTTC	CASTFGQSYGYTF
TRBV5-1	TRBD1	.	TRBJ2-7	TGCGCCAGCAATCCCGTGGGGAACGGACAGGGGGCCAACGAGCAGTACTTC	CASNPVGNGQGANEQYF
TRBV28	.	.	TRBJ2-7	TGTGCCAGCAGTTTCAGGGGATCGAGGGAGTACGAGCAGTACTTC	CASSFRGSREYEQYF